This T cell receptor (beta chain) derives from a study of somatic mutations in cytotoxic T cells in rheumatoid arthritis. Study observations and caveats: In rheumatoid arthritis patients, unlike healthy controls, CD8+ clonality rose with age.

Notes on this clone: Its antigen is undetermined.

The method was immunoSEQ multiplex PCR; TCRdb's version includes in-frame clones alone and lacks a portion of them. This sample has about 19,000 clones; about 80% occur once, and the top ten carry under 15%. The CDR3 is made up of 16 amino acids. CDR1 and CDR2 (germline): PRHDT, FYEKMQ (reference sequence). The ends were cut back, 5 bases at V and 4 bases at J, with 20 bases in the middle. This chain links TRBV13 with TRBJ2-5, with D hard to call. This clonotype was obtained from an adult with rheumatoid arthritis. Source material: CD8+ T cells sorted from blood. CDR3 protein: CASSRHLAAVGETQYF. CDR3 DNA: TGTGCCAGCAGCCGACACCTCGCGGCGGTAGGAGAGACCCAGTACTTC.